This T cell receptor (beta chain) appears in the sequencing data of a study of identifying expanded T cells in peripheral blood. Findings of the study overall: Differentially abundant clones: about 1.1 between replicates, about 17 at roughly 15 days, 19 to 20 at four. Variance in clone template counts between two-week samples significantly increased with total template count across all healthy donors.

The germline CDR1 and CDR2 sequences are LGHNA and YNFKEQ. This CDR3 is 16 amino acids long. V was clipped by 2 bases and J by 1 base, with 14 bases between them. Here immunoSEQ multiplex PCR was the method, and the copy in TCRdb shows in-frame clones only, minus some. The sample lists fewer than 130,000 clones, about 89% seen once, with less than 20% in the top ten. The count of this clone is one. Its antigen is still unknown. Healthy donors had no documented immune events, such as infections, while sampled. This chain links TRBV4-2 with TRBJ1-1; the D is unclear. Material for sequencing was blood. This receptor was identified in a person aged 18 to 69 in good health. In DNA form, the CDR3 reads TGTGCCAGCAGCCAATTGGTGGCAGGAGGGAACACTGAAGCTTTCTTT. It translates to CASSQLVAGGNTEAFF.